One sample yielded the 30 T cell receptor beta chains listed below, sequenced in a study of neurological immune-mediated disorders (dated by TCRdb to between 2017 and 2020). Library construction relied on 5' RACE. The instrument was an Illumina HiSeq 2500. Using fastp trimming at Q25 and MiXCR clonotype assembly, TCRdb reanalyzed the public sequencing data and kept in-frame beta chains. Under each unique CDR3 protein, matching rows form one entry showing the most common genes and DNA. In this sample the table shows roughly 62,000 distinct CDR3 sequences, about 3.5% of which occur a single time. The top ten hold 2.2% of the sample. Sequencing was carried out using PBMCs. These receptors all stem from a woman between 45 and 65 years old with multiple sclerosis.

Comment on this clonotype: At one of its ends the junction is not consistent with the germline gene, which may arise from a read error. The V gene is TRBV20-1, the J gene TRBJ2-7, with D uncertain. This CDR3 comprises 13 residues. The germline gives CDR1 DFQATT, CDR2 SNEGSKA (reference sequence). DNA for the CDR3: TGCAGTGCTAGTTTTCCCCAGGCCTACGGGCAGTACTTC. Its protein product is CSASFPQAYGQYF.

This clonotype has a count of ten or more. This chain uses TRBV5-1 with TRBJ2-2; TRBD2 is a possible D gene (5 bases). The CDR3 is made up of 15 amino acids. From germline, CDR1 is SGHRS and CDR2 YFSETQ. V lost 8 bases, J lost 4 bases, and 18 bases lay in between. The DNA of the CDR3 is TGCGCCAGTGGAGGAGGCAGTATTTCCACCGGGGAGCTGTTTTTT. This gives the protein CASGGGSISTGELFF.

The rearrangement links TRBV7-2 to TRBJ2-2; D unclear. This CDR3 region has 15 residues. The V end lost 8 bases, the J end lost 1 base, and 14 bases lay between the germline ends. Germline V gene sequence: CDR1 SGHTA, CDR2 FQGNSA. The CDR3 region is CASSFRTGNTGELFF. In nucleotides, the CDR3 is TGTGCCAGCTCTTTTAGGACGGGGAACACCGGGGAGCTGTTTTTT.

This clonotype has ten or more counts. This sequence joins TRBV20-1 and TRBJ2-1, with a possible D match to TRBD1 (6 bases). The CDR3 is 13 residues long. Germline CDR1 reads DFQATT; CDR2 reads SNEGSKA (reference sequence). Trimming removed 5 bases at V and 3 bases at J, with 11 bases between. The CDR3: CSAGTFGYNEQFF. The DNA of the CDR3 is TGCAGTGCTGGGACATTCGGCTACAATGAGCAGTTCTTC.

V gene TRBV5-1 combines with J gene TRBJ2-7; 15 bases line up with TRBD2. With V trimmed by 4 bases and J by 6 bases, 2 bases remained unmatched. CDR3 length: 14 residues. Germline-derived CDR1 and CDR2 are SGHRS and YFSETQ. CDR3: CASSVGLAGGEQYF. The CDR3 bases are TGCGCCAGCAGCGTGGGACTAGCGGGAGGCGAGCAGTACTTC.

This clonotype has at least ten counts. The rearrangement links TRBV5-1 to TRBJ2-6; D is ambiguous. CDR1 and CDR2 (germline): SGHRS, YFSETQ. The CDR3 totals 16 residues. V was shortened by 2 bases and J by 0 bases, with 9 bases between the two germline ends. CDR3 residues: CASSFYFSSGANVLTF. CDR3 coding DNA: TGCGCCAGCAGCTTTTATTTCTCCTCTGGGGCCAACGTCCTGACTTTC.

The chain carries TRBV12-3 or TRBV12-4 and TRBJ1-2; D is possibly TRBD1 (6 bases). The CDR3 is 15 amino acids. Trimming took 5 bases from V and 0 from J, leaving 13 bases between them. The CDR3 nucleotides are TGTGCCAGCAGTCCGGACAGCACAACTAACTATGGCTACACCTTC. Translated, it gives CASSPDSTTNYGYTF.

This clonotype was counted ten times or more. The genes are TRBV20-1 and TRBJ2-7; D is uncertain. The length of the CDR3 is 14 residues. Germline V gene sequence: CDR1 DFQATT, CDR2 SNEGSKA (reference sequence). V dropped 0 bases and J dropped 0 bases, with 9 bases sitting between them. The CDR3 nucleotides are TGCAGTGCTAGAGACAGGCCGAGCTCCTACGAGCAGTACTTC. Translated, it gives CSARDRPSSYEQYF.

The table lists this clonotype with many counts. An end of the junction differs from the germline gene, which may be a read error. V is TRBV24-1 and J is TRBJ2-1; 10 positions agree with TRBD2. The CDR3 has 15 residues. Germline lookup yields CDR1 KGHDR and CDR2 SFDVKD. CDR3 in amino acids: CATSETSGTYNEQFF. CDR3 bases: TGTGCCACCTCGGAAACTAGCGGGACCTATAATGAGCAGTTCTTC.

Many counts were recorded for this clonotype. The chain has TRBV20-1 and TRBJ2-1; 8 nucleotides agree with TRBD2. The J segment lost 0 bases and the V segment lost 3 bases, leaving 1 base of the junction unmatched. The CDR3 contains 14 residues. Looked up from germline, CDR1 is DFQATT and CDR2 is SNEGSKA (reference sequence). CDR3 DNA: TGCAGTGCTAGTAGCGGGAACTCCTACAATGAGCAGTTCTTC. Translating gives CSASSGNSYNEQFF.

This clonotype was seen repeatedly, ten times or more. The chain joins TRBV20-1 to TRBJ2-1; D is perhaps TRBD1 or TRBD2 (6 bases each). The CDR3 is made up of 15 amino acids. Germline CDR1 and CDR2: DFQATT and SNEGSKA (reference sequence). Trimming shortened V by 1 base and J by 7 bases, and 17 bases separated the two germline ends. CDR3 sequence reads: CSARGFRGGVNEQFF. Here the CDR3 DNA reads TGCAGTGCTAGAGGTTTCAGGGGAGGTGTAAATGAGCAGTTCTTC.

This clonotype was seen ten or more times. The rearrangement joins TRBV20-1 to TRBJ1-5; D remains unclear. Trimming removed 7 bases from V and 0 bases from J, with 10 bases in between. Germline CDR1 DFQATT, CDR2 SNEGSKA (reference sequence). The CDR3 extends over 13 amino acids. For the CDR3, the DNA is TGCAGTGTTTCTACGGTTAGCAATCAGCCCCAGCATTTT. The encoded protein is CSVSTVSNQPQHF.

This clonotype has a count of ten or more. The genes are TRBV20-1 and TRBJ1-2; D is uncertain. Germline lookup yields CDR1 DFQATT and CDR2 SNEGSKA (reference sequence). The V end lost 1 base, the J end lost 4 bases, and 4 bases lay between the germline ends. The CDR3 runs 11 residues. In nucleotides, the CDR3 is TGCAGTGCTAGAGTTGGCTATGGCTACACCTTC. Amino acids: CSARVGYGYTF.

This clonotype has at least ten counts. J is TRBJ2-4 and V is TRBV10-3; D might be TRBD1 (6 bases). The germline V gene has CDR1 ENHRY and CDR2 SYGVKD. The V end lost 6 bases, the J end lost 3 bases, and 21 bases lay between the germline ends. CDR3 length: 17 residues. The CDR3 nucleotides are TGTGCCATCAGCCCGGGACACCCCTTAGAAGTCAAAAACATTCAGTACTTC. It specifies CAISPGHPLEVKNIQYF.

On this clonotype itself: This may arise from a read error, as a much more abundant clone is one base away. CDR3 region: CATSGERGDEQFF. CDR3 DNA: TGTGCCACCAGTGGGGAAAGGGGGGATGAGCAGTTCTTC. This sequence joins TRBV24-1 and TRBJ2-1; tentatively, D is TRBD1 or TRBD2 (6 bases each). Germline CDR1 is KGHDR and CDR2 is SFDVKD. The CDR3 runs to 13 residues. V shed 5 bases and J shed 8 bases, with 12 bases lying between them.

In this sample, this clonotype turned up many times. The J gene is TRBJ1-1, the V gene TRBV5-1; 9 bases agree with TRBD1. This CDR3 has 18 residues. V was clipped by 1 base and J by 2 bases; unmatched bases: 12. Germline values: CDR1 SGHRS, CDR2 YFSETQ. For the CDR3, the DNA is TGCGCCAGCAGCTTGCAGGGCACAGGGGGCGGAATTAACACTGAAGCTTTCTTT. The encoded protein is CASSLQGTGGGINTEAFF.

This clonotype occurred many times. The chain is built from TRBV5-6 and TRBJ2-5, with 7 bases that match TRBD1. Germline CDR1 is SGHDT and CDR2 is YYEEEE. V lost 4 bases, J lost 4 bases, and 7 bases stayed unmatched. The CDR3 has 14 amino acids. CDR3 sequence reads: CASSPRTGRETQYF. The CDR3 bases are TGTGCCAGCAGCCCGAGGACAGGCAGAGAGACCCAGTACTTC.

This clonotype appeared many times. CDR3 nucleotide sequence: TGTGCCAGCAGCCGCGGGACAGCGAACACCGGGGAGCTGTTTTTT. This gives the protein CASSRGTANTGELFF. The chain recombines TRBV6-2 or TRBV6-3 with TRBJ2-2; TRBD1 is a possible D gene (7 bases). CDR1 and CDR2 from the germline V gene are MNHEY and SVGEGT. The ends were cut back, 6 bases at V and 0 bases at J, with 11 bases in the middle. CDR3 size: 15 residues.

This clonotype occurred many times. This chain connects TRBV20-1 to TRBJ2-4, with TRBD1 matching over 7 bases. V lost 3 bases to trimming and J lost 7 bases; unmatched junction nucleotides: 6. The CDR3 has 13 residues. CDR1 DFQATT and CDR2 SNEGSKA come from the germline V gene (reference sequence). The CDR3 protein is CSASQGTANIQYF. CDR3 coding DNA: TGCAGTGCTAGTCAGGGGACAGCCAACATTCAGTACTTC.

This clonotype has at least ten counts. The chain couples TRBV3-1 to TRBJ1-1, with D possibly being TRBD1 (5 bases). The V end was cut by 4 bases, the J end by 0 bases, with 18 bases between. Per germline, CDR1 LGHDT and CDR2 YNNKEL (reference sequence). The CDR3 covers 17 residues. CDR3: CASSLASGKGLNTEAFF. CDR3 in DNA: TGTGCCAGCAGCCTCGCAAGCGGGAAGGGGCTGAACACTGAAGCTTTCTTT.

This chain uses TRBV28 with TRBJ2-7, with 11 bases lining up with TRBD2. In germline, CDR1 is MDHEN, CDR2 SYDVKM. J gave up 7 bases and V 5 bases, and 10 bases lay outside the gene matches. CDR3 length equals 15 residues. The CDR3 is CASSTLAGGFGEQYF. CDR3 bases: TGTGCCAGCAGTACCCTAGCGGGAGGATTCGGTGAGCAGTACTTC. Looking up the rest from reference TRBV28 and TRBJ2-7 gives the full variable domain: DVKVTQSSRYLVKRTGEKVFLECVQDMDHENMFWYRQDPGLGLRLIYFSYDVKMKEKGDIPEGYSVSREKKERFSLILESASTNQTSMYLCASSTLAGGFGEQYFGPGTRLTVT.

V usage is TRBV5-1 and J usage is TRBJ2-5; D is unclear. V lost 2 bases to trimming and J lost 10 bases, with 9 bases between them. This CDR3 comprises 11 residues. The germline V gene encodes CDR1 SGHRS and CDR2 YFSETQ. CDR3 in DNA: TGCGCCAGCAGCTTAGGCTGGGTCCAGTACTTC. Translating gives CASSLGWVQYF.

A note on this clonotype: This may be a read error: a much more frequent sequence differs by one nucleotide. This chain uses TRBV10-3 with TRBJ2-1; 12 bases line up with TRBD1. The CDR3 runs 14 residues. The trim removed 8 bases at V and 13 bases at J, leaving 12 bases unmatched. CDR1 and CDR2 from the germline V gene are ENHRY and SYGVKD. This chain's CDR3 is CAIGGQGARETQFF. In DNA, the CDR3 is TGTGCCATCGGGGGACAGGGGGCCCGGGAGACCCAGTTCTTC.

This chain uses TRBV7-2 with TRBJ2-4; D gene uncertain. The CDR3 sequence is 12 residues long. Germline CDR1 SGHTA, CDR2 FQGNSA. V shed 5 bases and J shed 3 bases, with 5 bases lying between them. Here the CDR3 reads CASSDHKNIQYF. In DNA form, the CDR3 reads TGTGCCAGCAGCGATCACAAAAACATTCAGTACTTC.

This clonotype was detected many times. The chain couples TRBV6-1 to TRBJ1-2; D unresolved. The CDR3 contains 14 residues. Germline lookup yields CDR1 MNHNS and CDR2 SASEGT. V lost 7 bases to trimming and J lost 4 bases, with 16 bases between them. The CDR3 coding sequence is TGTGCCAGCACCTCAAGCAGAATGGGCTATGGCTACACCTTC. This sequence encodes CASTSSRMGYGYTF.

This clonotype was observed many times. V usage is TRBV12-3 or TRBV12-4 and J usage is TRBJ1-5, with TRBD1 matching over 7 bases. V dropped 3 bases and J dropped 16; count of bases not matched to a gene: 6. The CDR3 extends over 11 amino acids. CDR3 nucleotide sequence: TGTGCCAGCAGTTTCCGGGACAGCCGACATTTT. Translation gives CASSFRDSRHF.

In its sample, this clonotype was seen many times. CDR3: CASSENPEQFF. CDR3 nucleotide sequence: TGTGCCAGCAGTGAGAATCCTGAGCAGTTCTTC. V gene TRBV12-3 or TRBV12-4 combines with J gene TRBJ2-1; D gene uncertain. The ends were cut back, 5 bases at V and 9 bases at J, with 8 bases in the middle. This CDR3 has 11 residues.

This clonotype was detected ten times or more. V is TRBV10-3 and J is TRBJ2-3; TRBD1 might be the D (5 bases). The germline V gene encodes CDR1 ENHRY and CDR2 SYGVKD. V shed 5 bases and J shed 1 base, with 7 bases lying between them. This CDR3 is 13 amino acids long. This CDR3 is CAISLQGTDTQYF. CDR3 coding DNA: TGTGCCATCAGTTTACAGGGCACAGATACGCAGTATTTT.

The table lists this clonotype with many counts. This rearrangement joins TRBV20-1 to TRBJ1-1; 11 nucleotides agree with TRBD1. There are 11 residues in the CDR3. Germline lookup yields CDR1 DFQATT and CDR2 SNEGSKA (reference sequence). The CDR3 region is CRGTGGTEAFF. The DNA for the CDR3 is TGCAGGGGGACAGGGGGCACTGAAGCTTTCTTT.

The chain joins TRBV19 to TRBJ2-7, with D perhaps assigned TRBD1 or TRBD2 (5 bases each). With 4 bases removed from V and 2 bases from J, the gap between germline ends came to 9 bases. Per germline, CDR1 LNHDA and CDR2 SQIVND (reference sequence). CDR3 length: 13 amino acids. In DNA form, the CDR3 reads TGTGCCAGTAGTACCGGGGACGCCTACGAGCAGTACTTC. Translating gives CASSTGDAYEQYF.